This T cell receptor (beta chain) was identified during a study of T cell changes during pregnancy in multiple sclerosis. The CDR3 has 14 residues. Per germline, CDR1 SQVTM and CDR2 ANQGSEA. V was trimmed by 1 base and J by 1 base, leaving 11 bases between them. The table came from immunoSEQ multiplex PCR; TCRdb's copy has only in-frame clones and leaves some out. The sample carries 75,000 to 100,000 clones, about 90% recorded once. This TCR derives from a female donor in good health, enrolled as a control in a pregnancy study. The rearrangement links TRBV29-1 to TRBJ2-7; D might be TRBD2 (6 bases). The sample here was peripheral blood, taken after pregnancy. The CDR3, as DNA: TGCAGCGTTGAAGTAGGTGGGAGGTCCTACGAGCAGTACTTC. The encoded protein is CSVEVGGRSYEQYF.